The present T cell receptor (beta chain) was sequenced within a study of CD8+ T cells in alopecia areata. The sequencing template was cDNA reverse transcribed from extracted RNA. Here immunoSEQ multiplex PCR was the method, and the copy in TCRdb shows in-frame clones only, minus some. The sample holds over 95,000 clones, 50% to 65% seen once. Treatment specified: oral pan-JAK inhibitor, 5-10 mg twice daily. Study-wide points: Under tofacitinib, fewer expanded CD8+ clones appeared among the top 100 scalp clones. Uncertainty about whether baseline CD8+ expansion is linked to response remains, with one nonresponder. Between patients, shared TCR sequences were less clear than in mice. This was possibly due in part to HLA diversity in the patient population.

With regard to this clone: Its target is unknown.

Looked up from germline, CDR1 is SGHTA and CDR2 is FQGNSA. This CDR3 comprises 16 residues. Trimming shortened V by 4 bases and J by 0 bases, and 14 bases separated the two germline ends. The sequence was collected from a human donor with alopecia areata. The material sequenced was CD4+ T cells sorted from blood, taken at week 24, from a patient treated with tofacitinib. The V and J genes are TRBV7-2 and TRBJ2-3; D unresolved. CDR3 sequence reads: CASSSPRTPSTDTQYF. The CDR3 DNA reads as TGTGCCAGCAGCTCGCCTAGGACCCCTAGCACAGATACGCAGTATTTT.